This is a list of T cell receptor beta chains from one sample in a study of PD-1 blockade in mismatch repair-deficient tumors. Assay used: immunoSEQ multiplex PCR; TCRdb lists only in-frame clones, some missing. This table has some 21,000 clones, more than 65% appearing once. Sequences were derived from PBMCs, sampled 52 weeks after starting pembrolizumab. The receptors were gathered from an adult with mismatch repair-deficient cancer. The CDR3 runs from the conserved cysteine through the conserved F or W. The D gene is left open where the match is weak. For some rows the clone size is stated as once, few or many, or as a class when expanded; others skip it.

v_call	d_call	j_call	clone_size	cdr3_aa	cdr3_nt
TRBV28	NA	TRBJ2-3	NA	CASSLGQFEEYF	TGTGCCAGCAGTTTAGGACAGTTCGAAGAGTATTTT
TRBV2	TRBD1	TRBJ2-4	NA	CASFPGQGVFAKNIQYF	TGTGCCAGCTTTCCGGGACAGGGGGTCTTCGCCAAAAACATTCAGTACTTC
TRBV10-1	NA	TRBJ2-7	NA	CASSPGTHSREQYF	TGCGCCAGCAGCCCCGGGACTCACTCGCGGGAGCAGTACTTC
TRBV9	TRBD2	TRBJ2-1	NA	CASTSGLAIYNEQFF	TGTGCCAGCACCTCGGGACTAGCGATCTACAATGAGCAGTTCTTC
TRBV6-4	TRBD1	TRBJ2-1	NA	CASSDGQGARNEQFF	TGTGCCAGCAGTGACGGACAGGGGGCCCGTAATGAGCAGTTCTTC
TRBV30	NA	TRBJ1-2	NA	CAWSRTRGVNYGYTF	TGTGCCTGGAGTAGAACCAGGGGCGTCAACTATGGCTACACCTTC
TRBV2	TRBD1	TRBJ2-1	once	CASRPGGEFNEQFF	TGTGCCAGCAGGCCAGGGGGCGAGTTCAATGAGCAGTTCTTC
TRBV5-6	TRBD1	TRBJ1-6	NA	CASSLVDRGKAPLHF	TGTGCCAGCAGCTTGGTCGACAGGGGCAAAGCACCCCTCCACTTT
TRBV28	NA	TRBJ2-5	once	CASRNPHEQETQYF	TGTGCCAGCAGGAACCCCCACGAGCAAGAGACCCAGTACTTC
TRBV27	TRBD2	TRBJ2-5	NA	CASNTLAEYQETQYF	TGTGCCAGCAACACCCTAGCGGAGTACCAAGAGACCCAGTACTTC
TRBV5-6	TRBD1	TRBJ1-1	NA	CASSRDRGGSDTEAFF	TGTGCCAGCAGCAGGGACAGGGGAGGTTCGGACACTGAAGCTTTCTTT
TRBV19	TRBD1	TRBJ1-1	NA	CASIPNRGGTEAFF	TGTGCCAGTATCCCCAACAGGGGAGGCACTGAAGCTTTCTTT
TRBV5-1	NA	TRBJ1-4	NA	CASSLAYRATNEKLFF	TGCGCCAGCAGCTTGGCCTACAGGGCAACTAATGAAAAACTGTTTTTT
TRBV7-9	NA	TRBJ2-5	few	CASSSAGGHPPETQYF	TGTGCCAGCAGCTCGGCCGGGGGGCACCCTCCAGAGACCCAGTACTTC
TRBV5-1	TRBD1	TRBJ1-6	NA	CASSVTGGTSPLHF	TGCGCCAGCAGTGTAACAGGGGGGACTTCACCCCTCCACTTT
TRBV27	NA	TRBJ1-4	NA	CASSHRPLEKLFF	TGTGCCAGCAGTCACAGGCCCCTGGAAAAACTGTTTTTT
TRBV5-1	TRBD2	TRBJ2-6	NA	CASSLDGLAGGPPGANVLTF	TGCGCCAGCAGCTTGGATGGACTAGCGGGAGGGCCACCTGGGGCCAACGTCCTGACTTTC
TRBV9	NA	TRBJ2-7	few	CASSVSSDYPGEQYF	TGTGCCAGCAGCGTTAGCTCGGACTACCCCGGAGAGCAGTACTTC
TRBV9	TRBD2	TRBJ2-2	NA	CASSIDLAGVMYTGELFF	TGTGCCAGCAGCATAGATCTAGCGGGAGTAATGTACACCGGGGAGCTGTTTTTT
TRBV2	TRBD2	TRBJ2-5	NA	CASSETSFQETQYF	TGTGCCAGCAGTGAGACTAGCTTCCAAGAGACCCAGTACTTC
TRBV10-3	TRBD1	TRBJ2-7	few	CAISESGQGVISYEQYF	TGTGCCATCAGTGAGTCCGGACAGGGTGTGATATCCTACGAGCAGTACTTC
TRBV2	NA	TRBJ2-7	few	CASQYGDEQYF	TGTGCCAGTCAATACGGGGACGAGCAGTACTTC
TRBV6-1	TRBD2	TRBJ2-5	NA	CASSGRGGRARETQYF	TGTGCCAGCAGTGGACGAGGCGGGAGGGCCCGAGAGACCCAGTACTTC
TRBV9	TRBD1	TRBJ1-6	NA	CASSEGPGQGYRNSPLHF	TGTGCCAGCAGCGAAGGCCCGGGACAGGGGTACAGGAATTCACCCCTCCACTTT
TRBV19	TRBD1	TRBJ2-4	NA	CASRQGEFAKNIQYF	TGTGCCAGTAGGCAGGGGGAGTTTGCCAAAAACATTCAGTACTTC
TRBV7-8	TRBD1	TRBJ1-2	NA	CASSRDSFGYTF	TGTGCCAGCAGCCGGGACAGCTTTGGCTACACCTTC
TRBV7-8	NA	TRBJ1-4	NA	CASSSGQHINEKLFF	TGTGCCAGCAGCTCCGGACAGCACATAAATGAAAAACTGTTTTTT
TRBV25-1	NA	TRBJ2-3	once	CASRDYTDTQYF	TGTGCCAGCAGGGACTACACAGATACGCAGTATTTT
TRBV29-1	TRBD1	TRBJ1-5	once	CSVQGVVNQPQHF	TGCAGCGTTCAGGGGGTCGTCAATCAGCCCCAGCATTTT
TRBV19	TRBD1	TRBJ1-5	NA	CASSIGDRRNQPQHF	TGTGCCAGTAGTATAGGGGACAGGCGCAATCAGCCCCAGCATTTT
TRBV7-6	TRBD1	TRBJ2-7	few	CASSLVGQGYEQYF	TGTGCCAGCAGCTTAGTAGGACAGGGTTACGAGCAGTACTTC
TRBV5-1	TRBD2	TRBJ2-2	NA	CASSLVSGRYLRTGELFF	TGCGCCAGCAGCTTGGTTAGCGGGAGGTATTTGAGGACCGGGGAGCTGTTTTTT
TRBV7-2	TRBD1	TRBJ2-4	NA	CASSSYGQASIQYF	TGTGCCAGCAGCTCCTATGGACAGGCCTCCATTCAGTACTTC
TRBV4-1	TRBD1	TRBJ2-7	few	CASSRLTGGEQYF	TGCGCCAGCAGCCGCCTGACAGGGGGCGAGCAGTACTTC
TRBV9	TRBD2	TRBJ2-7	few	CASSGGLAGGSEQYF	TGTGCCAGCAGCGGAGGACTAGCGGGAGGTAGCGAGCAGTACTTC
TRBV6-1	NA	TRBJ2-7	few	CASSEGFQGSYEQYF	TGTGCCAGCAGTGAAGGTTTCCAGGGCTCCTACGAGCAGTACTTC
TRBV7-2	NA	TRBJ2-3	once	CASSSRTGSDTQYF	TGTGCCAGCAGCTCCAGAACAGGATCAGATACGCAGTATTTT
TRBV7-6	NA	TRBJ2-7	NA	CASSLVNYEQYF	TGTGCCAGCAGCTTAGTAAACTACGAGCAGTACTTC
TRBV2	TRBD1	TRBJ1-4	NA	CASSEVVGGEKLFF	TGTGCCAGCAGTGAAGTGGTAGGGGGCGAAAAACTGTTTTTT
TRBV5-1	NA	TRBJ1-1	NA	CASSLRRGSGESTEAFF	TGCGCCAGCAGCTTACGCAGGGGCTCAGGGGAGAGCACTGAAGCTTTCTTT
TRBV5-1	TRBD2	TRBJ2-3	few	CASSLGRTSGRRTDTQYF	TGCGCCAGCAGCTTGGGAAGGACTAGCGGGAGGAGGACAGATACGCAGTATTTT
TRBV7-2	NA	TRBJ2-4	NA	CASSPGGSSKNIQYF	TGTGCCAGCAGCCCCGGGGGTAGTTCCAAAAACATTCAGTACTTC
TRBV5-1	NA	TRBJ2-7	few	CASSLQGNKAYEQYF	TGCGCCAGCAGCTTACAGGGAAATAAAGCCTACGAGCAGTACTTC
TRBV28	NA	TRBJ2-5	NA	CASSFQGTKKETQYF	TGTGCCAGCAGTTTCCAAGGGACAAAGAAAGAGACCCAGTACTTC
TRBV9	TRBD1	TRBJ2-5	NA	CASSVGDREYVETQYF	TGTGCCAGCAGCGTAGGGGACAGGGAATATGTGGAGACCCAGTACTTC
TRBV29-1	NA	TRBJ2-1	NA	CSVVLVRGEQFF	TGCAGCGTTGTCCTAGTGCGGGGTGAGCAGTTCTTC
TRBV28	NA	TRBJ2-7	NA	CASSPTVISYEQYF	TGTGCCAGCAGTCCTACCGTGATCTCTTACGAGCAGTACTTC
TRBV12-5	NA	TRBJ2-5	NA	CASGWGRDQETQYF	TGTGCTAGTGGCTGGGGGCGGGACCAAGAGACCCAGTACTTC
TRBV7-7	TRBD2	TRBJ2-3	NA	CASSLGLAGGLLTDTQYF	TGTGCCAGCAGCTTAGGTCTAGCGGGAGGCCTCCTCACAGATACGCAGTATTTT
TRBV28	NA	TRBJ1-1	once	CASSFYAQGNTEAFF	TGTGCCAGCAGTTTTTACGCTCAGGGGAACACTGAAGCTTTCTTT
TRBV28	NA	TRBJ1-5	NA	CAIQGTMYQPQHF	TGTGCCATCCAGGGGACAATGTATCAGCCCCAGCATTTT
TRBV7-3	NA	TRBJ2-3	NA	CASSSSPGEQYF	TGTGCCAGCAGCTCCTCACCGGGGGAGCAGTATTTT
TRBV18	NA	TRBJ2-6	NA	CASSADASGANVLTF	TGTGCCAGCTCGGCTGATGCTTCTGGGGCCAACGTCCTGACTTTC
TRBV10-3	NA	TRBJ2-1	NA	CAISERNDFHEQFF	TGTGCCATCAGTGAGAGGAACGACTTTCATGAGCAGTTCTTC